This entry is about one T cell receptor beta chain. This receptor's antigen is unknown. The input lacks base qualities; no much larger clone sits a single base away. The germline V gene specifies SGHRS as CDR1 and YFSETQ as CDR2. The cysteine opens and the phenylalanine closes a CDR3 of 15 amino acids. Only CDR3 DNA is held: 45 bases, read in frame from base 1. Trimming takes 4 bases off V and 0 bases off J; junction bases not matched to a gene: 4. The sample comes from a study of blood T cell repertoires in COVID-19 (dated by TCRdb to about 2020). Looking at the study overall: Samples from collaborators originated in the United States, Italy and Spain and spanned both the acute and convalescent phases of COVID-19. The material from the prospective study consisted of cDNA or gDNA derived from T cells, B-cell-depleted T cells, or PBMCs. The dataset comprised deeply sampled blood TCRbeta repertoires from subjects exposed to, actively infected with, or recovered from COVID-19. The repertoires were made available in a free public database intended to serve as a resource for research on the immune response to SARS-CoV-2. Samples came from the ongoing ImmuneRACE study (first 160 participants) plus 1,254 subjects from 6 global collaborators. Nearly every sample came with metadata listing a de-identified subject ID, COVID-19 status, age in years and sex. Where available, HLA class I and class II types were obtained from metadata supplied by the sample provider rather than from assay-based typing.

TCRbeta CDR3 regions were amplified from genomic DNA by means of the immunoSEQ Assay, a bias-controlled multiplex PCR. On the authors' methods: The number of nucleated cells in each sample was estimated by amplification of reference gene primers within the assay. Sequence reads were collapsed and filtered to measure the absolute abundance of every unique TCRbeta CDR3 rearrangement. For each sample, productive Simpson clonality was calculated as the square root of Simpson's diversity index across productive rearrangements. Not all clones reach the TCRdb copy of this immuneACCESS table, which keeps in-frame sequences only. Checked studies attribute under half of the gap to unresolved V genes and leave the rest unexplained. Clone size and the V and J calls come from that table; the DNA yielded D and trimming. The sample contains some 150,000 clones, around 83% of them found a single time. Roughly 7% of the sample is taken by the ten largest.

Whole blood was collected in K2EDTA tubes by collaborating institutions according to the institutions' own protocols. For TCRbeta analysis, collaborator samples were shipped as frozen whole blood, as isolated PBMCs, or as DNA extracted from either sample type. Overall study results and their limits: The quantity of clinical and demographic metadata differed by source and by participant and was supplied without curation.

Sequencing input: peripheral blood. The chain uses TRBV5-1 and TRBJ2-3, and TRBD2 aligns with 8 junction nucleotides. This clonotype was sampled from a woman at least 80 years old in a cohort sampled during active or convalescent COVID-19. This receptor has the CDR3 CASSGSGASTDTQYF. The DNA reads as follows: TGCGCCAGCAGCGGTAGCGGGGCCAGCACAGATACGCAGTATTTT.